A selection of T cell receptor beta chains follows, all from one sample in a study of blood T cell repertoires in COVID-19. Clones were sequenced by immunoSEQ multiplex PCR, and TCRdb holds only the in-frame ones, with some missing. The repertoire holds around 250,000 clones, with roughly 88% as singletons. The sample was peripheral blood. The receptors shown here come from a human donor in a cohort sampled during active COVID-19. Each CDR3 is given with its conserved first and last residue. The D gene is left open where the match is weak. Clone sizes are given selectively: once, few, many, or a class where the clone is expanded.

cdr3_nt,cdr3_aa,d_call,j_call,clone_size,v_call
TGTGCCAGCAGCCCGAGCGGGACAGGATCAAACGAGCAGTACTTC,CASSPSGTGSNEQYF,.,TRBJ2-7,few,TRBV9
TGTGCCAGCAGCTTAAGTGCAGGCGCTTTCTTT,CASSLSAGAFF,.,TRBJ1-1,few,TRBV7-2
TGTGCCAGCAGCGGGGACAGGGCGTCTGGAAACACCATATATTTT,CASSGDRASGNTIYF,TRBD1,TRBJ1-3,.,TRBV13
TGTGCCAGCACCGGACAGGGGCGAACAGATACGCAGTATTTT,CASTGQGRTDTQYF,TRBD1,TRBJ2-3,.,TRBV28
TGTGCCAGCAGTGTCCGGACAGGATGGGCCACAGATACGCAGTATTTT,CASSVRTGWATDTQYF,TRBD1,TRBJ2-3,.,TRBV2
TGCGCCAGCAGCTTGACAGGGTACGGCTACGAGCAGTACTTC,CASSLTGYGYEQYF,.,TRBJ2-7,.,TRBV5-1
TGTGCCAGCAGCTTAGTCCGGGACAGGAAGAACTTC,CASSLVRDRKNF,TRBD1,TRBJ2-7,.,TRBV11-2
TGTGCCAGTAGTATCGACAGGGTCACCGGGGAGCTGTTTTTT,CASSIDRVTGELFF,TRBD1,TRBJ2-2,.,TRBV19
TGTGCCTGGAGTGACTCCACGCGCTATGGCTACACCTTC,CAWSDSTRYGYTF,.,TRBJ1-2,.,TRBV30
TGTGCCAGCAGACCAGGGGGCGGAAACACCATATATTTT,CASRPGGGNTIYF,TRBD1,TRBJ1-3,.,TRBV9
TGCGCCAGCAGCCAACTGACTAGCGGTATTGCCAAAAACATTCAGTACTTC,CASSQLTSGIAKNIQYF,TRBD2,TRBJ2-4,.,TRBV4-1
TGTGCCTGGGCGTGGGGACTAGCGACCTACGAGCAGTACTTC,CAWAWGLATYEQYF,TRBD2,TRBJ2-7,.,TRBV30
TGTGCCAGCAGTTCTATCACGACAGGTGGCTACACCTTC,CASSSITTGGYTF,.,TRBJ1-2,.,TRBV7-9
TGTGCCAGCAGCCAAGATATTGAACTAGCGGCCACCTGGAATGAGCAGTTCTTC,CASSQDIELAATWNEQFF,TRBD2,TRBJ2-1,.,TRBV4-2
TGTGCCAGCAGTTTAGAGGCCACTGAAGCTTTCTTT,CASSLEATEAFF,.,TRBJ1-1,few,TRBV28
TGTGCCAGCAATGGGGGCCCGTCCTACGAGCAGTACTTC,CASNGGPSYEQYF,.,TRBJ2-7,.,TRBV28
TGTGCCAGCAGCGTAGATGCAGGGAAGAACGAGCAGTACTTC,CASSVDAGKNEQYF,.,TRBJ2-7,.,TRBV9
TGTGCCAGCAGCTCGACTTTTCTTGGCGAGCAGTACTTC,CASSSTFLGEQYF,.,TRBJ2-7,once,TRBV2
TGTGCCAGCAGTGAAACGACAGGGGGCACTCAGCCCCAGCATTTT,CASSETTGGTQPQHF,TRBD1,TRBJ1-5,.,TRBV6-4
TGTGCCAGCAGCTCCTGGACTAGCGTGGACAATGAGCAGTTCTTC,CASSSWTSVDNEQFF,TRBD2,TRBJ2-1,once,TRBV11-2
TGCGCCAGCAGCCCCAGACAGGGGGTTCGGACTGGGGCCAACGTCCTGACTTTC,CASSPRQGVRTGANVLTF,TRBD1,TRBJ2-6,.,TRBV4-1
TGTGCCAGCAGTTTCATCAGAACGGGAGTCAACAATGAGCAGTTCTTC,CASSFIRTGVNNEQFF,.,TRBJ2-1,.,TRBV28
TGTGCCATCAGAGAGGGACACCGCACAGATACGCAGTATTTT,CAIREGHRTDTQYF,.,TRBJ2-3,.,TRBV10-3
TGTGCCACCAGCAGAGATCGACTAGCCGGCGCTGAGCAGTTCTTC,CATSRDRLAGAEQFF,TRBD2,TRBJ2-1,.,TRBV15
TGCGCCAGCAGCTTCTCAGACAGGGTGCTAGGAGAAAAACTGTTTTTT,CASSFSDRVLGEKLFF,TRBD1,TRBJ1-4,few,TRBV5-1
TGTGCCAGCAGCCGGACAGGGGCCTTATACGAGCAGTACTTC,CASSRTGALYEQYF,TRBD1,TRBJ2-7,.,TRBV5-6
TGTGCCACCAGCCTAGCGGGAGATGTGAACACCGGGGAGCTGTTTTTT,CATSLAGDVNTGELFF,TRBD2,TRBJ2-2,.,TRBV3-1/TRBV3-2
TGTGCCACCAGCAGACTCCGGGACAGTGCAACTAATGAAAAACTGTTTTTT,CATSRLRDSATNEKLFF,TRBD1,TRBJ1-4,.,TRBV15
TGTGCCAGCCAACTGTCGGGGAAACTGTTTTTT,CASQLSGKLFF,.,TRBJ1-4,.,TRBV28
TGTGCCAGTAGTAATCCTACAGGGGGGTACACTGAAGCTTTCTTT,CASSNPTGGYTEAFF,TRBD1,TRBJ1-1,.,TRBV19
TGTGCCAGCAGCCGAGGGGGCTTTCAGTACTTC,CASSRGGFQYF,TRBD1,TRBJ2-7,.,TRBV3-1/TRBV3-2
TGTGCCAGCAGTTTAGTCGGTGCGGCCCACACTGAAGCTTTCTTT,CASSLVGAAHTEAFF,.,TRBJ1-1,.,TRBV28
TGTGCCAGCAGTTTAGCTCGACAGGGCGCCTACGAGCAGTACTTC,CASSLARQGAYEQYF,TRBD1,TRBJ2-7,.,TRBV28
TGTGCCAGCAGTTCGAACTTCTACGAGCAGTACTTC,CASSSNFYEQYF,.,TRBJ2-7,.,TRBV28
TGCGCCAGCAGCCAAGATTTGCCCACTAGCGGGAGAGTAGGTGAGCAGTTCTTC,CASSQDLPTSGRVGEQFF,TRBD2,TRBJ2-1,.,TRBV4-3
TGTGCCAGCAGCTTCGGACAGGGAGTTGCCTATGGCTACACCTTC,CASSFGQGVAYGYTF,TRBD1,TRBJ1-2,.,TRBV7-2
TGTGCCAGCAGCGGGAGCTCCTACGAGCAGTACTTC,CASSGSSYEQYF,.,TRBJ2-7,few,TRBV9
TGTGCCACCAGTGATGCCGGGACAGGGGGAGATACGCAGTATTTT,CATSDAGTGGDTQYF,TRBD1,TRBJ2-3,.,TRBV24-1
TGTGCCACCAGCAGAGGTATACCGGGACAGGGGCACGAGCAGTACTTC,CATSRGIPGQGHEQYF,TRBD1,TRBJ2-7,.,TRBV15
TGTGCCAGCAGCTCCAATCGGGGACTAAACACCGGGGAGCTGTTTTTT,CASSSNRGLNTGELFF,TRBD2,TRBJ2-2,once,TRBV5-4
TGTGCCAGCAGCAAAGCCGAGCAGGGACTAGCTCACTACGAGCAGTACTTC,CASSKAEQGLAHYEQYF,.,TRBJ2-7,.,TRBV21-1
TGTGCCAGCTCCCCAGCCGGGGTTCAAGAGACCCAGTACTTC,CASSPAGVQETQYF,.,TRBJ2-5,.,TRBV18
TGTGCCTGGACCGCGGGGACAGCTAATGAAAAACTGTTTTTT,CAWTAGTANEKLFF,TRBD1,TRBJ1-4,.,TRBV30
TGTGCCAGCAGCTCCCTGGCTCTTGGCATCTCTAACTATGGCTACACCTTC,CASSSLALGISNYGYTF,.,TRBJ1-2,.,TRBV7-6
TGCGCCAGCAGCCAAGGGGAAGGGGGTGGCTATGGCTACACCTTC,CASSQGEGGGYGYTF,.,TRBJ1-2,.,TRBV4-1
TGTGCCAGCAGCGGATCCAGGGGCTTAGGCGAAAAACTGTTTTTT,CASSGSRGLGEKLFF,.,TRBJ1-4,.,TRBV5-4
TGCGCCAGCAGCCAAGATCGGGACATTATCTATGGCTACACCTTC,CASSQDRDIIYGYTF,.,TRBJ1-2,.,TRBV4-3
TGCGCCAGCAGCTTGGCCGGGACAGGGGAGGAAAAACTGTTTTTT,CASSLAGTGEEKLFF,TRBD1,TRBJ1-4,.,TRBV5-1
TGCGCCAGCAGCCAAGATGACAGGGGAGGGAGGGGCTCTAATGAAAAACTGTTTTTT,CASSQDDRGGRGSNEKLFF,TRBD1,TRBJ1-4,.,TRBV4-3
TGTGCCACCAACCGGGGGGCGCGCACCGGGGAGCTGTTTTTT,CATNRGARTGELFF,.,TRBJ2-2,.,TRBV19
TGTGCCAGCAGCTACACACGCCTAGAGACCCAGTACTTC,CASSYTRLETQYF,.,TRBJ2-5,.,TRBV7-3